The clone carrying this TCR beta chain occurred a few times. Its antigen is as yet unknown. CDR1 LNHDA and CDR2 SQIVND come from the germline V gene (reference sequence). Trimming stripped 3 bases from V and 5 bases from J, with 10 bases between. There are 14 residues in the CDR3. These donors counted as nominally healthy when sampled, but unrecorded immune exposures were likely. This sample stems from a study of cytomegalovirus exposure and HLA in healthy donors. Study background: Most donors, 81% of 398 genotyped, fell in the Caucasian-associated ancestry cluster.

General observations from the study: Sequencing likely caused a cluster of highly shared sequence variants.

13 Jbeta primers and 60 Vbeta primers were used for the PCR. Here immunoSEQ multiplex PCR was the method, and the copy in TCRdb shows in-frame clones only, minus some. Among roughly 190,000 clones listed, 70% to 80% were seen once. The material sequenced was PBMCs. The receptor comes from a woman in her twenties or thirties in good health and CMV-seropositive. The V call is TRBV19, the J call TRBJ1-4; D is uncertain. CDR3 loop: CASSILLRNEKLFF. The CDR3 DNA reads TGTGCCAGTAGTATTTTACTACGGAATGAAAAACTGTTTTTT.